This TCR beta chain came from a study of metastatic and nonmetastatic thyroid tumors. Study-wide context: A comparison of repertoires was made across blood and tumor or nodule tissue from malignant and benign thyroid patients.

As originally analysed: Differences in CDR3 between clinicopathological groups were drawn on to build a classifier intended to discriminate distant-metastatic papillary thyroid cancer patients. MiXCR was used by TCRdb to re-call the PCR reads. The V and J calls and clone size are TCRdb's, not the authors'. The table has about 15,000 clones, around 25% seen once. In this sample, this clone turned up a few times. Before thyroid surgery, none of the patients had received any treatment. V was pared by 4 bases and J by 5 bases, with 9 bases between. CDR3 size: 12 residues. This receptor was taken from a female donor with papillary thyroid cancer or a benign thyroid nodule (not recorded which). Some clones in this sample may be carry-over from other donors' samples. The chain employs TRBV12-3 or TRBV12-4 and TRBJ2-7; D possibly uses TRBD1 or TRBD2 (5 bases each). The sequencing input was tumor tissue. The CDR3 nucleotides read TGTGCCAGCAGTTCTGAGGGGAACGAGCAGTACTTC. Amino acids: CASSSEGNEQYF.